The 24 T cell receptor beta chains given below trace back to one sample, sequenced in a study of cytomegalovirus exposure and HLA in healthy donors. Both 60 Vbeta primers and 13 Jbeta primers went into the PCR. Produced via immunoSEQ multiplex PCR; TCRdb's table is partial and in-frame only. The table lists about 200,000 clones. What was sequenced was PBMCs. The receptors were gathered from a boy younger than 18 in good health and CMV-seronegative.

The V gene is TRBV19, the J gene TRBJ1-5, with D perhaps TRBD1 (6 bases). V lost 6 bases and J lost 2, with 14 bases in between. Germline CDR1 and CDR2: LNHDA and SQIVND (reference sequence). The CDR3 contains 15 residues. CDR3 sequence reads: CASRLRAGGNQPQHF. The CDR3 DNA follows: TGTGCCAGTAGACTCAGGGCAGGGGGCAATCAGCCCCAGCATTTT. Based on the CDR3 plus reference TRBV19 and TRBJ1-5, the full variable domain is DGGITQSPKYLFRKEGQNVTLSCEQNLNHDAMYWYRQDPGQGLRLIYYSQIVNDFQKGDIAEGYSVSREKKESFPLTVTSAQKNPTAFYLCASRLRAGGNQPQHFGDGTRLSIL.

The V call is TRBV6-5, the J call TRBJ1-1; D not resolved. The V gene's germline CDR1 is MNHEY and CDR2 SVGAGI. This CDR3 comprises 13 residues. The V and J ends lost 5 bases and 1 base respectively, with 8 bases between them. CDR3 DNA sequence: TGTGCCAGCAGTCTCGGGTGGAACACTGAAGCTTTCTTT. It yields the protein CASSLGWNTEAFF.

The chain is built from TRBV5-4 and TRBJ2-5; D possibly corresponds to TRBD1 (5 bases). Germline-derived CDR1 and CDR2 are SGHNT and YYREEE (reference sequence). V lost 4 bases and J 0 bases, leaving 10 bases between the germline ends. This CDR3 has 14 amino acids. Here the CDR3 reads CASSHRQNQETQYF. For the CDR3, the DNA is TGTGCCAGCAGCCACCGACAGAACCAAGAGACCCAGTACTTC.

The chain uses TRBV6-1 and TRBJ1-1; D not resolved. This CDR3 contains 12 residues. V was trimmed by 7 bases and J by 8 bases, leaving 14 bases between them. Germline V gene sequence: CDR1 MNHNS, CDR2 SASEGT. CDR3 in DNA: TGTGCCAGCACCTCAGGATCACGGGAAGCTTTCTTT. Protein sequence: CASTSGSREAFF.

The genes are TRBV7-3 and TRBJ1-1, with D perhaps TRBD1 (5 bases). The CDR3 contains 17 residues. Trimming left V 2 bases short and J 5 bases short, with 21 bases between. Germline V gene data show CDR1 as SGHTA and CDR2 as FQGTGA. This CDR3 reads CASSLGPHLFRDTEAFF. The CDR3 DNA is TGTGCCAGCAGCTTAGGTCCCCATCTTTTCAGGGATACTGAAGCTTTCTTT.

The chain employs TRBV19 and TRBJ2-2; D remains unclear. CDR3 length equals 15 residues. The V end was cut by 1 base, the J end by 4 bases, with 10 bases between. The germline gives CDR1 LNHDA, CDR2 SQIVND (reference sequence). This CDR3 is CASSIGPSGTGELFF. The DNA for the CDR3 is TGTGCCAGTAGTATAGGGCCCTCGGGCACCGGGGAGCTGTTTTTT.

The chain couples TRBV7-9 to TRBJ2-5; D gene unclear. Trimming removed 3 bases from V and 5 bases from J, with 10 bases in between. Germline CDR1 is SEHNR and CDR2 is FQNEAQ (reference sequence). The CDR3 contains 13 residues. CDR3 DNA sequence: TGTGCCAGCAGCTTTTTTTCGAGGGAGACCCAGTACTTC. Translation gives CASSFFSRETQYF.

V usage is TRBV18 and J usage is TRBJ2-1; 8 bases map to TRBD1. Germline V CDR1 and CDR2: KGHSH, LQKENI. This CDR3 is 16 amino acids long. The V and J ends lost 4 bases and 3 bases, in that order; junction bases with no gene match: 8. The CDR3 nucleotides are TGTGCCAGCTCACGAACCGGGACAGGAAGCTACAATGAGCAGTTCTTC. It codes for CASSRTGTGSYNEQFF.

The V call is TRBV10-3, the J call TRBJ1-1; the match to TRBD1 covers 8 bases. The CDR3 extends over 15 amino acids. V trimming: 3 bases; J trimming: 1 base; junction bases outside the gene matches: 4. The germline gives CDR1 ENHRY, CDR2 SYGVKD. CDR3 sequence: CAISDDRGENTEAFF. The CDR3, as DNA: TGTGCCATCAGTGACGACAGGGGCGAGAACACTGAAGCTTTCTTT.

CDR3 sequence (DNA): TGTGCCAGTAGTATGGCCGGGTACGAGCAGTACTTC. Translation: CASSMAGYEQYF. V is TRBV19 and J is TRBJ2-7; no firm D call. V was pared by 3 bases and J by 4 bases, with 7 bases between. Germline CDR1 reads LNHDA; CDR2 reads SQIVND (reference sequence). The CDR3 is made up of 12 amino acids.

V usage is TRBV19 and J usage is TRBJ2-2, with a tentative D call TRBD1 (6 bases). This CDR3 has 16 amino acids. The germline V gene has CDR1 LNHDA and CDR2 SQIVND (reference sequence). V was cut by 3 bases and J by 5 bases, with 16 bases left in between. CDR3 residues: CASSMDSPGVTGELFF. The CDR3 region has the DNA TGTGCCAGTAGTATGGATTCGCCAGGGGTAACCGGGGAGCTGTTTTTT.

The CDR3 DNA follows: TGTGCCAGCAGCCCAACAGGCGTGGAAAAACTGTTTTTT. Amino acid sequence: CASSPTGVEKLFF. The chain is built from TRBV11-2 and TRBJ1-4; D may be TRBD1 (5 bases). This CDR3 spans 13 amino acids. Germline values: CDR1 SGHAT, CDR2 FQNNGV. Trimming took off 5 bases at V and 8 bases at J, with 12 bases between the two ends.

The V call is TRBV5-1, the J call TRBJ2-1; 7 bases are a match to TRBD2. CDR1 and CDR2 from the germline V gene are SGHRS and YFSETQ. The CDR3 spans 14 residues. The V and J ends lost 1 base and 10 bases, in that order; junction bases with no gene match: 8. In nucleotides, the CDR3 is TGCGCCAGCAGCTTGCGGTGGGGGGGAGGCGAGCAGTTCTTC. Protein product: CASSLRWGGGEQFF. Together with reference TRBV5-1 and TRBJ2-1, the CDR3 gives the full variable domain: KAGVTQTPRYLIKTRGQQVTLSCSPISGHRSVSWYQQTPGQGLQFLFEYFSETQRNKGNFPGRFSGRQFSNSRSEMNVSTLELGDSALYLCASSLRWGGGEQFFGPGTRLTVL.

The J gene is TRBJ2-7, the V gene TRBV27; a possible D gene is TRBD2 (7 bases). V shed 5 bases and J shed 0 bases, with 11 bases lying between them. Germline V gene lookup returns CDR1 MNHEY and CDR2 SMNVEV (reference sequence). The CDR3 has 14 amino acids. DNA of the CDR3: TGTGCCAGCAGTCCCGGGGGGCCCTCCTACGAGCAGTACTTC. It is translated as CASSPGGPSYEQYF.

The J gene is TRBJ2-6, the V gene TRBV29-1; D is uncertain. V shed 7 bases and J shed 2 bases, with 12 bases lying between them. CDR3 length equals 14 residues. Germline-derived CDR1 and CDR2 are SQVTM and ANQGSEA. The CDR3 loop is CSGQTLAGANVLTF. The CDR3 DNA is TGCAGCGGGCAGACACTCGCTGGGGCCAACGTCCTGACTTTC.

This chain joins TRBV7-2 and TRBJ1-1, with a weak D call TRBD1 (5 bases). V lost 8 bases and J lost 4, with 17 bases in between. CDR1 is SGHTA, CDR2 FQGNSA, per germline. This CDR3 has 14 amino acids. CDR3 sequence: CASLSVGGATEAFF. For the CDR3, the DNA is TGTGCCAGCCTCTCGGTGGGAGGGGCCACTGAAGCTTTCTTT. Together with reference TRBV7-2 and TRBJ1-1, the CDR3 gives the full variable domain: GAGVSQSPSNKVTEKGKDVELRCDPISGHTALYWYRQSLGQGLEFLIYFQGNSAPDKSGLPSDRFSAERTGGSVSTLTIQRTQQEDSAVYLCASLSVGGATEAFFGQGTRLTVV.

The chain is built from TRBV10-1 and TRBJ2-7; 8 bases line up with TRBD2. The trim removed 2 bases at V and 5 bases at J, leaving 2 bases unmatched. CDR1 is WNHNN and CDR2 is SYGVQD in the germline V gene (reference sequence). The CDR3 is made up of 13 amino acids. The CDR3 region has the DNA TGCGCCAGCAGTGAGGCGGGGGGAAACGAGCAGTACTTC. Translating it yields CASSEAGGNEQYF.

The chain couples TRBV5-6 to TRBJ2-1; the match to TRBD2 covers 10 bases. Trimming at V came to 1 base and at J to 4 bases, leaving 2 bases not matched to a gene. From germline, CDR1 is SGHDT and CDR2 YYEEEE. This CDR3 has 15 amino acids. In nucleotides, the CDR3 is TGTGCCAGCAGCTTGAAACTAGCGGGGTACAATGAGCAGTTCTTC. This gives the protein CASSLKLAGYNEQFF.

This rearrangement joins TRBV29-1 to TRBJ1-2, with unresolved D. The length of the CDR3 is 17 residues. Germline loops: CDR1 SQVTM, CDR2 ANQGSEA. V dropped 6 bases and J dropped 1 base, with 24 bases sitting between them. CDR3 sequence: CSVAPRESGSLNYGYTF. The CDR3 DNA reads TGCAGCGTAGCTCCAAGGGAATCGGGAAGTCTTAACTATGGCTACACCTTC.

The V and J genes are TRBV23-1 and TRBJ1-6; 8 bases map to TRBD1. TRBV23-1 is an ORF, with its function uncertain. The CDR3 has 18 amino acids. With 0 bases clipped from V and 9 bases from J, the junction kept 13 bases outside the gene matches. The CDR3, as DNA: TGCGCCAGCAGTCAATCCCTGATACAGGGGGGCGTCGGTTCACCCCTCCACTTT. Encoded protein: CASSQSLIQGGVGSPLHF.

V gene TRBV4-3 combines with J gene TRBJ2-5; 8 bases align to TRBD2. The J call may be faulty, since TRBJ2-7 better matches the DNA end. The CDR3 consists of 17 residues. Germline CDR1 and CDR2: LGHNA and YSLEER. CDR3 DNA: TGCGCCAGCAGCCAAGATAGGGCGGTAGCGGGAATCTACGAGCAGTACTTC. This gives the protein CASSQDRAVAGIYEQYF.

V usage is TRBV9 and J usage is TRBJ1-2; D not certain. Trimming removed 1 base from V and 0 bases from J, with 13 bases in between. In germline, CDR1 is SGDLS, CDR2 YYNGEE. CDR3 length equals 16 residues. CDR3 protein: CASSVNPPPANYGYTF. CDR3 nucleotides: TGTGCCAGCAGCGTAAATCCCCCCCCTGCTAACTATGGCTACACCTTC.

V is TRBV9 and J is TRBJ2-7, with TRBD2 as a possible D gene (5 bases). CDR3 size: 13 residues. The ends were cut back, 0 bases at V and 7 bases at J, with 11 bases in the middle. Per germline, CDR1 SGDLS and CDR2 YYNGEE. The CDR3 DNA reads TGTGCCAGCAGCGTAGACGGGGTGTGGGAGCAGTACTTC. Residues: CASSVDGVWEQYF.

The chain links TRBV5-1 to TRBJ1-1; 8 bases are shared with TRBD1. CDR1 SGHRS and CDR2 YFSETQ come from the germline V gene. The CDR3 is 14 amino acids. After removal of 4 bases from V and 5 bases from J, the junction contained 7 bases not matched to a gene. In DNA, the CDR3 is TGCGCCAGCAGCCTCCAGGGGGCGAAGACTGAAGCTTTCTTT. Protein: CASSLQGAKTEAFF.